The T cell receptor (beta chain) described here comes from a study of vaccination and CD4 T cells after COVID-19. As for treatment: roughly nine-day PBMC culture with coronavirus spike peptide pools or control peptides (ViraFEST assay). This clonotype was counted a few times. Its antigen is unidentified. Sequence data for DNA of cultured CD4+ T cells were generated by the Oncomine TCR Beta short-read assay. It was from cultured CD4+ T cells that genomic DNA was extracted. TCRdb fed the PCR reads into MiXCR, producing one record per CDR3 protein. The sample shows 20,000 to 25,000 distinct CDR3 sequences, around 50% of them seen only once. The V gene lost 4 bases and the J gene lost 5 bases, with 11 bases spanning the gap. The germline CDR1 and CDR2 sequences are ENHRY and SYGVKD. The CDR3 has 13 residues.

The TCR sequence derives from a human donor who had recovered from COVID-19. The specimen was CD4+ T cells from blood, cultured in vitro. This sequence joins TRBV10-3 and TRBJ2-5, with TRBD1 as a possible D gene (5 bases). The DNA for the CDR3 is TGTGCCATCAGTGTCATGGGGCTGGAGACCCAGTACTTC. Its protein is CAISVMGLETQYF.